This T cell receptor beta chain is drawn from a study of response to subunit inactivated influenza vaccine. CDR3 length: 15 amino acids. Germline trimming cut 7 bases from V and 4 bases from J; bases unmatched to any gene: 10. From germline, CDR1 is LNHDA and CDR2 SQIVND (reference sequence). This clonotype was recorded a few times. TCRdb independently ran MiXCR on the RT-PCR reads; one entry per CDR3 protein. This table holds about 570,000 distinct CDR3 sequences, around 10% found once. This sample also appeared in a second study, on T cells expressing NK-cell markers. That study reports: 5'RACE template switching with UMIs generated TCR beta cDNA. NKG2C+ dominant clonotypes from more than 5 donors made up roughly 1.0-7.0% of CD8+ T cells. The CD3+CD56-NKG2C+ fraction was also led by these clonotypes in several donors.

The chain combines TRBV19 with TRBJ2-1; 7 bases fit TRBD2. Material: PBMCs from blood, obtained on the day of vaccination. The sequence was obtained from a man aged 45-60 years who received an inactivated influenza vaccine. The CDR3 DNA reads TGTGCCAGTACCCCAGCGGGAAGGGTTTACAATGAGCAGTTCTTC. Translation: CASTPAGRVYNEQFF.